What follows are 7 T cell receptor beta chains derived from one specimen sequenced in a study of T cell repertoires in cytomegalovirus infection. MiXCR, run by TCRdb on the reads, gives a single entry per CDR3 protein. Here the sample spans 200,000 to 250,000 distinct CDR3 sequences, about 39% being singletons. Their target antigens are unknown. Material: CD8+ T cells from cultured PBMCs, obtained from culture after CMV antigen stimulation. All receptors come from a human donor in good health (CMV status not recorded). Some clones in this sample may be carry-over from other donors' samples.

With respect to this clonotype: A much larger clone differs from this one at a single base, so this may be a read error. The CDR3 DNA sequence: TGTGCCAGCAGACGCCATCATACAGGGGGGAGCACTGAAGCTTTCTTT. Residues: CASRRHHTGGSTEAFF. The chain employs TRBV7-2 and TRBJ1-1; 8 bases agree with TRBD1. Germline V lookup: CDR1 SGHTA, CDR2 FQGNSA. The length of the CDR3 is 16 residues. Unmatched junction bases numbered 13, after V lost 6 bases and J lost 4 bases.

The rearrangement joins TRBV20-1 to TRBJ2-3; 7 bases line up with TRBD2. CDR3 length: 16 amino acids. Germline V gene sequence: CDR1 DFQATT, CDR2 SNEGSKA (reference sequence). V trimming: 6 bases; J trimming: 0 bases; junction bases outside the gene matches: 12. CDR3 protein: CSANGGGPESTDTQYF. As DNA, the CDR3 is TGCAGTGCCAACGGCGGGGGACCCGAAAGCACAGATACGCAGTATTTT.

The chain carries TRBV6-8 and TRBJ1-1, with no clear D. The CDR3 length is 13 residues. Germline lookup yields CDR1 MNHGY and CDR2 SAAAGT. Trimming took 7 bases from V and 4 from J, leaving 13 bases between them. CDR3 sequence: CASKWPEGTEAFF. In DNA, the CDR3 is TGTGCCAGCAAATGGCCAGAGGGCACTGAAGCTTTCTTT.

This clonotype appeared many times. The chain combines TRBV7-6 with TRBJ1-1; D ambiguous. This CDR3 region has 12 residues. Trimming took off 1 base at V and 8 bases at J, with 8 bases between the two ends. In germline, CDR1 is SGHVS, CDR2 FNYEAQ. CDR3 sequence reads: CASSLVGKEAFF. The CDR3, as DNA: TGTGCCAGCAGCTTAGTCGGCAAGGAAGCTTTCTTT.

This clonotype is a singleton in its sample. This may arise from a read error, as a much more abundant clone is one base away. The gene calls are TRBV7-3 and TRBJ2-3; 9 bases align to TRBD1. J lost 6 bases, V lost 3 bases, and 7 bases had no gene match. CDR1 and CDR2 (germline): SGHTA, FQGTGA. The CDR3 runs to 15 residues. CDR3 nucleotides: TGTGCCAGCAGCTTTACAGGGGGCAAGGCGGATACGCAGTATTTT. Amino acids: CASSFTGGKADTQYF.

This clonotype was counted only a few times. The V gene is TRBV7-9, the J gene TRBJ2-4, with 7 bases aligning to TRBD1. CDR1 is SEHNR and CDR2 is FQNEAQ in the germline V gene (reference sequence). The ends lost 3 bases at V and 9 bases at J; junction bases unmatched: 2. The CDR3 totals 12 residues. CDR3 protein: CASSLGQSIQYF. The CDR3, as DNA: TGTGCCAGCAGCTTGGGACAGAGCATTCAGTACTTC.

The V gene is TRBV7-2, the J gene TRBJ2-5; 8 bases match TRBD2. Germline V gene lookup returns CDR1 SGHTA and CDR2 FQGNSA. This CDR3 contains 14 residues. Unmatched junction bases numbered 7, after V lost 5 bases and J lost 5 bases. The CDR3 bases are TGTGCCAGCAGCCACCGGGGGGGGGGGGAGACCCAGTACTTC. Translation: CASSHRGGGETQYF.